Following are 20 T cell receptor beta chains from one sample sequenced in a study of post-analysis software for immune sequencing data. Unique molecular identifiers had been added to the TCR beta cDNA libraries. TCRdb reanalysed the PCR reads using MiXCR and keeps one entry per CDR3 protein. The sample holds 550,000 to 700,000 distinct CDR3 sequences; 44% are singletons and the top ten take roughly 1.8%. These receptors are not linked to any known antigen. Findings and caveats of the study: Five or six TRBV segments, TRBV5-6, TRBV5-1 and TRBV20-1 among them, were found more frequent in patients than controls.

The sequencing input was blood. The source is a girl aged 5 to 17 with multiple sclerosis.

This clonotype was seen a few times. The rearrangement uses TRBV6-2 or TRBV6-3 and TRBJ2-4; no definite D call. V was trimmed by 2 bases and J by 2 bases, leaving 13 bases between them. CDR3 length: 16 amino acids. Per germline, CDR1 MNHEY and CDR2 SVGEGT. CDR3 sequence reads: CASSYRTLLPKNIQYF. The DNA for the CDR3 is TGTGCCAGCAGTTACCGGACCCTTCTCCCCAAAAACATTCAGTACTTC.

The chain is built from TRBV7-2 and TRBJ1-2; TRBD1 is a possible D gene (6 bases). The CDR3 has 13 residues. Per germline, CDR1 SGHTA and CDR2 FQGNSA. Trimming stripped 5 bases from V and 7 bases from J, with 14 bases between. CDR3 sequence: CASSADRNRGYTF. The DNA for the CDR3 is TGTGCCAGCAGCGCGGACAGAAACCGTGGCTACACCTTC.

This clonotype came up a few times. The chain employs TRBV12-3 or TRBV12-4 and TRBJ2-7, with a tentative D call TRBD1 (5 bases). This CDR3 has 14 amino acids. V was trimmed by 6 bases and J by 7 bases, leaving 19 bases between them. DNA of the CDR3: TGTGCCAGCAGCCGAAGTGGGGCGAATGAAGAGCAGTACTTC. The encoded protein is CASSRSGANEEQYF.

J is TRBJ2-1 and V is TRBV5-6; D gene unclear. The CDR3 has 12 amino acids. V lost 2 bases, J lost 7 bases, and 7 bases lay in between. The germline gives CDR1 SGHDT, CDR2 YYEEEE. The CDR3 region is CASSFSSNEQFF. The CDR3 DNA sequence: TGTGCCAGCAGCTTCTCCTCTAATGAGCAGTTCTTC.

The rearrangement uses TRBV12-3 or TRBV12-4 and TRBJ2-1; 8 bases align to TRBD1. This CDR3 is 14 amino acids long. V gave up 6 bases and J gave up 7 bases; unmatched junction bases: 8. The DNA for the CDR3 is TGTGCCAGCAGGGAGGGACAGGTAGTAAATGAGCAGTTCTTC. The encoded protein is CASREGQVVNEQFF.

The chain is built from TRBV5-6 and TRBJ2-5; no clear D gene. Germline V gene lookup returns CDR1 SGHDT and CDR2 YYEEEE. The V end lost 2 bases, the J end lost 0 bases, and 11 bases lay between the germline ends. The CDR3 contains 15 residues. The CDR3 region has the DNA TGTGCCAGCAGCTTTCTCCACTCGTACCAAGAGACCCAGTACTTC. It yields the protein CASSFLHSYQETQYF.

This clonotype was observed many times. The chain combines TRBV5-1 with TRBJ2-7, with D uncertain. Germline V gene lookup returns CDR1 SGHRS and CDR2 YFSETQ. The CDR3 runs 14 residues. The germline V and J ends were trimmed by 0 bases and 1 base, with 8 bases remaining between them. CDR3 bases: TGCGCCAGCAGCTTGGCCGGTGTTTCCTACGAGCAGTACTTC. It specifies CASSLAGVSYEQYF.

In its sample, this clonotype was seen a few times. This chain joins TRBV19 and TRBJ2-5, with 11 bases that match TRBD2. This CDR3 spans 15 amino acids. Germline assignment: CDR1 LNHDA and CDR2 SQIVND (reference sequence). With V trimmed by 9 bases and J by 1 base, 7 bases remained unmatched. The CDR3 DNA sequence: TGTGCCAGCCAGCCGGGACTAGCGGTCCAAGAGACCCAGTACTTC. Translation gives CASQPGLAVQETQYF.

The chain links TRBV7-2 to TRBJ1-5; D is possibly TRBD1 (5 bases). Trimming took 5 bases from V and 6 from J, leaving 11 bases between them. Germline loops: CDR1 SGHTA, CDR2 FQGNSA. The CDR3 length is 13 residues. The CDR3 region has the DNA TGTGCCAGCAGCGCTTCGGGACTTCAGCCCCAGCATTTT. Translation: CASSASGLQPQHF. Full variable domain (outside the CDR3, taken from reference TRBV7-2 and TRBJ1-5): GAGVSQSPSNKVTEKGKDVELRCDPISGHTALYWYRQSLGQGLEFLIYFQGNSAPDKSGLPSDRFSAERTGGSVSTLTIQRTQQEDSAVYLCASSASGLQPQHFGDGTRLSIL.

V usage is TRBV6-1 and J usage is TRBJ2-1, with no clear D. The V end was cut by 6 bases, the J end by 0 bases, with 15 bases between. CDR3 length equals 16 residues. CDR1 is MNHNS and CDR2 is SASEGT in the germline V gene. The CDR3, as DNA: TGTGCCAGCAGGGCCGACACTCCGAGCTCCTACAATGAGCAGTTCTTC. This gives the protein CASRADTPSSYNEQFF.

This clonotype has a handful of counts. V is TRBV20-1 and J is TRBJ2-1; 9 bases match TRBD2. The CDR3 runs to 16 residues. Germline V CDR1 and CDR2: DFQATT, SNEGSKA (reference sequence). The trim removed 8 bases at V and 0 bases at J, leaving 11 bases unmatched. The CDR3 here is CSSIVGGGGSYNEQFF. In DNA, the CDR3 is TGCAGTTCTATAGTGGGCGGGGGGGGCTCCTACAATGAGCAGTTCTTC.

This clonotype was picked up many times. CDR3 in amino acids: CASSLNLRLAGGTREQYF. For the CDR3, the DNA is TGTGCCAGCAGTTTAAACCTACGACTAGCGGGAGGGACTAGGGAGCAGTACTTC. J is TRBJ2-7 and V is TRBV12-3 or TRBV12-4, with TRBD2 matching over 14 bases. V gave up 2 bases and J gave up 7 bases; unmatched junction bases: 13. CDR3 size: 18 residues.

The J gene is TRBJ1-5, the V gene TRBV12-3 or TRBV12-4; D not resolved. Trimming pared 5 bases from V and 2 bases from J, leaving 13 bases between. This CDR3 has 15 amino acids. The CDR3 here is CASSPRLAGNQPQHF. DNA for the CDR3: TGTGCCAGCAGTCCTCGACTCGCTGGCAATCAGCCCCAGCATTTT.

The chain employs TRBV20-1 and TRBJ1-2; the D gene is possibly TRBD1 (6 bases). The CDR3 is made up of 15 amino acids. Germline-derived CDR1 and CDR2 are DFQATT and SNEGSKA (reference sequence). The V gene lost 4 bases and the J gene lost 3 bases, with 18 bases spanning the gap. The CDR3 region is CSAMGYTGWDYGYTF. As DNA, the CDR3 is TGCAGTGCTATGGGATACACAGGGTGGGACTATGGCTACACCTTC.

This sequence joins TRBV12-3 or TRBV12-4 and TRBJ1-5; TRBD1 might be the D (6 bases). Trimming took 3 bases from V and 6 from J, leaving 12 bases between them. This CDR3 is 14 amino acids long. The CDR3, as DNA: TGTGCCAGCAGTTTCACGGGGACAAGTCAGCCCCAGCATTTT. Translated: CASSFTGTSQPQHF.

J is TRBJ2-1 and V is TRBV6-5, with no clear D. CDR3 length: 13 amino acids. The germline V gene has CDR1 MNHEY and CDR2 SVGAGI. Between the trimmed V and J ends, which lost 3 bases and 6 bases, there was a span of 9 bases. The CDR3 is CASSYAVANEQFF. In nucleotides, the CDR3 is TGTGCCAGCAGTTATGCGGTAGCCAATGAGCAGTTCTTC.

The J gene is TRBJ2-7, the V gene TRBV20-1, with D possibly being TRBD1 (5 bases). This CDR3 comprises 16 residues. The germline CDR1 and CDR2 sequences are DFQATT and SNEGSKA (reference sequence). V was clipped by 0 bases and J by 2 bases, with 17 bases between them. The CDR3 DNA is TGCAGTGCTAGAGATTACGATAGGGGCAGGGCCTACGAGCAGTACTTC. This sequence encodes CSARDYDRGRAYEQYF.

On this clonotype: A junction end diverges from the germline sequence, so it may reflect a read error. This chain links TRBV10-3 with TRBJ2-3; possible D gene TRBD2, 5 bases. The CDR3 has 16 residues. Germline CDR1 reads ENHRY; CDR2 reads SYGVKD. This CDR3 is CVISESIRTAADTQYF. The CDR3 DNA reads as TGTGTCATCAGTGAGTCGATACGTACAGCGGCAGATACGCAGTATTTT.

The chain couples TRBV20-1 to TRBJ2-1; 10 bases fit TRBD2. The CDR3 runs to 16 residues. V gave up 5 bases and J gave up 0 bases; unmatched junction bases: 7. Germline V gene sequence: CDR1 DFQATT, CDR2 SNEGSKA (reference sequence). This chain's CDR3 is CSAGTSGVSSYNEQFF. The CDR3 DNA sequence: TGCAGTGCTGGCACTAGCGGGGTTAGCTCCTACAATGAGCAGTTCTTC.

The chain couples TRBV6-2 or TRBV6-3 to TRBJ2-4; D possibly matches TRBD1 or TRBD2 (6 bases each). Looked up from germline, CDR1 is MNHEY and CDR2 is SVGEGT. This CDR3 is 16 amino acids long. V lost 7 bases and J lost 5, with 21 bases in between. The CDR3 nucleotides are TGTGCCAGCACCCCGAGGGGGGCACCACCACAAAACATTCAGTACTTC. Residues: CASTPRGAPPQNIQYF.